This TCR beta chain was identified during a study of shared T cell receptors in the human thymus. TCRdb's table, derived via immunoSEQ multiplex PCR, lists solely in-frame clones and lacks some. In the table there are about 660,000 clones, 88% of which are singletons. This CDR3 spans 18 amino acids. Germline V gene lookup returns CDR1 LGHNA and CDR2 YSLEER. The junction had 15 bases not matched to a gene; V was cut back by 0 bases and J by 6 bases. The sample was also linked to a second study, of human thymus T cells. According to that study: Apparent skewing of V and J gene usage characterized both thymic and blood repertoires. A high degree of thymic repertoire overlap among unrelated individuals was reported in related research.

Sequencing input: thymocytes. This TCR came from a boy under three years old with a congenital heart defect. The V call is TRBV4-3, the J call TRBJ2-7, with TRBD2 matching 9 bases. The CDR3 nucleotides read TGCGCCAGCAGCCAAGATCCCCCCTACGGGACTAGCACCGGCGAGCAGTACTTC. Residues: CASSQDPPYGTSTGEQYF.